The next 7 T cell receptor beta chains were all read from a single sample in a study of blood T cell repertoires in COVID-19 (dated by TCRdb to about 2020). Library preparation used the immunoSEQ multiplex PCR assay. Drawn from immuneACCESS, this table holds only the in-frame rearrangements with V and J called that TCRdb kept. Clones are partly lost; checked studies trace under half to an unresolved V gene and leave the rest unexplained. Present in this sample are 50,000 to 60,000 clones, around 82% of which were seen just once. The top ten clonotypes cover about 9.2% of the sample. Sequences were obtained from peripheral blood. The source is a man older than 75 with COVID-19, enrolled during active disease.

V is TRBV30 and J is TRBJ1-5; tentative D call: TRBD1 (6 bases). Germline V gene lookup returns CDR1 GTSNPN and CDR2 SVGIG (reference sequence). There are 14 residues in the CDR3. Trimming pared 2 bases from V and 7 bases from J, leaving 15 bases between. The CDR3 coding sequence is TGTGCCTGGAGTCCCCCGAGGGGGGGACAGCCCCAGCATTTT. It is translated as CAWSPPRGGQPQHF.

The chain links TRBV7-2 to TRBJ1-1; D perhaps matches TRBD1 (5 bases). The germline V gene encodes CDR1 SGHTA and CDR2 FQGNSA. Trimming cost V 5 bases and J 1 base, with 11 bases left between them. The CDR3 runs 14 residues. The CDR3 nucleotides are TGTGCCAGCAGCAGCCCCAGGGAGAACACTGAAGCTTTCTTT. This encodes CASSSPRENTEAFF.

This clone was detected a few times. This chain connects TRBV18 to TRBJ1-1, with 10 nucleotides matching TRBD1. Unmatched junction bases numbered 4, after V lost 2 bases and J lost 4 bases. The CDR3 covers 15 residues. CDR1 and CDR2 from the germline V gene are KGHSH and LQKENI. The CDR3 bases are TGTGCCAGCTCACCAGCTGGGACAGGGGCCACTGAAGCTTTCTTT. Its translation: CASSPAGTGATEAFF.

The V gene is TRBV7-9, the J gene TRBJ2-2, with TRBD2 identical over 7 bases. V was clipped by 1 base and J by 4 bases; unmatched bases: 12. Germline V gene data show CDR1 as SEHNR and CDR2 as FQNEAQ (reference sequence). This CDR3 is 18 amino acids long. The CDR3 bases are TGTGCCAGCAGCTTAGGATTGGGCGGGAGTTCGGGCACCGGGGAGCTGTTTTTT. It yields the protein CASSLGLGGSSGTGELFF.

The V call is TRBV4-3, the J call TRBJ2-3, with D perhaps TRBD2 (7 bases). CDR3 length: 17 amino acids. Trimming left V 1 base short and J 4 bases short, with 18 bases between. The germline gives CDR1 LGHNA, CDR2 YSLEER. CDR3 amino acids: CASSQVWGGRGADTQYF. CDR3 sequence (DNA): TGCGCCAGCAGCCAAGTATGGGGGGGGCGCGGGGCAGATACGCAGTATTTT.

The V gene is TRBV6-2 or TRBV6-3, the J gene TRBJ1-5, with 9 positions matching TRBD1. CDR3 size: 16 residues. J lost 7 bases, V lost 5 bases, and 12 bases had no gene match. The V gene's germline CDR1 is MNHEY and CDR2 SVGEGT. The CDR3 DNA is TGTGCCAGCAGTGACCCCGGGACAGGGACAGGGCAGCCCCAGCATTTT. It is translated as CASSDPGTGTGQPQHF.

The chain employs TRBV9 and TRBJ1-5, with D perhaps TRBD1 (5 bases). This CDR3 has 15 residues. Trimming left V 5 bases short and J 4 bases short, with 16 bases between. Germline V gene data show CDR1 as SGDLS and CDR2 as YYNGEE. CDR3 loop: CASSAGGSGNQPQHF. The CDR3, as DNA: TGTGCCAGCAGTGCGGGGGGGTCGGGGAATCAGCCCCAGCATTTT.